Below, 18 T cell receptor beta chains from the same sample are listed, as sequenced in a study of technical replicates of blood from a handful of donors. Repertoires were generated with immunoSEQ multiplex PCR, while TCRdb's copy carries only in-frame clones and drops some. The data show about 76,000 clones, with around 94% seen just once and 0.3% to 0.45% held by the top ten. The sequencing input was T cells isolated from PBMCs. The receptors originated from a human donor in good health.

CDR3 DNA: TGCGCCAGCAGCCCCTACCTAGCGACACAAGAGACCCAGTACTTC. This translates into CASSPYLATQETQYF. The V gene is TRBV5-1, the J gene TRBJ2-5, with D maybe TRBD2 (6 bases). The germline V gene has CDR1 SGHRS and CDR2 YFSETQ. This CDR3 contains 15 residues. Trimming pared 4 bases from V and 2 bases from J, leaving 15 bases between.

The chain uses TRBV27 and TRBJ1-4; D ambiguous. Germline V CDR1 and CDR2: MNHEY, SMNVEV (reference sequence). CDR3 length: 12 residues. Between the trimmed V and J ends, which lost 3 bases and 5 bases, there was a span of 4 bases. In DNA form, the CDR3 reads TGTGCCAGCAGTTTCCTAAATGAAAAACTGTTTTTT. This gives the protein CASSFLNEKLFF.

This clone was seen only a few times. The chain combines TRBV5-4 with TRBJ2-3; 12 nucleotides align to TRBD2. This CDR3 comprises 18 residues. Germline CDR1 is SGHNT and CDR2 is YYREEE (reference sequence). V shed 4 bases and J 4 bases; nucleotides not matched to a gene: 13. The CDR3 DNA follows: TGTGCCAGCAGCCCTAGCTGGGCTAGCGGGAGGGCCGCAGATACGCAGTATTTT. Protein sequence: CASSPSWASGRAADTQYF.

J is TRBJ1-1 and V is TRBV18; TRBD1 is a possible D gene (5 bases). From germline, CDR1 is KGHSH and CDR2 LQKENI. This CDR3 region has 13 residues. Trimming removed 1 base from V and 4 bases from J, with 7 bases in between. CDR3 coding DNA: TGTGCCAGCTCACCACTAGGGGCCACTGAAGCTTTCTTT. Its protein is CASSPLGATEAFF.

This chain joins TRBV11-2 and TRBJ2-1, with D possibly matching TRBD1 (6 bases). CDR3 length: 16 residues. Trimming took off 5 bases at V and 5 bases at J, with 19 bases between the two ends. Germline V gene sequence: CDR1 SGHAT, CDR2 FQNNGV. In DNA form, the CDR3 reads TGTGCCAGCAGCGGGGGCCCGGGGCTAACCCACAATGAGCAGTTCTTC. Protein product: CASSGGPGLTHNEQFF.

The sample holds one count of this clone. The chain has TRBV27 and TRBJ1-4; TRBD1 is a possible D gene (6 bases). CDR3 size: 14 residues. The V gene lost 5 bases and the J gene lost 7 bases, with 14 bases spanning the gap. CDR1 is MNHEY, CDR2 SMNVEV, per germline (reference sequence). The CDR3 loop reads CASSPRGESEKLFF. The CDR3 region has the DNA TGTGCCAGCAGTCCCAGGGGCGAGAGTGAAAAACTGTTTTTT.

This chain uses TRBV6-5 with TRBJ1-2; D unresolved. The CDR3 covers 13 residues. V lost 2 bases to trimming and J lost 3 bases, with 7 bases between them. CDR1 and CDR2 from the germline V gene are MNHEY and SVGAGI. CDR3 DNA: TGTGCCAGCAGTTACGGCGGTGACTATGGCTACACCTTC. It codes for CASSYGGDYGYTF.

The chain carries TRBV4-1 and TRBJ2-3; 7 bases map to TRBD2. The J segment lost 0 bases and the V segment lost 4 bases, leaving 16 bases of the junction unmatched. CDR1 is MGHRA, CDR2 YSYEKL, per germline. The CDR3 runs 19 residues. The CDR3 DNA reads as TGCGCCAGCAGCCTCGGCAGGGCGAGAGCGGGACCTAGCACAGATACGCAGTATTTT. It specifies CASSLGRARAGPSTDTQYF.

DNA for the CDR3: TGTGCCAGCAATCTGCGCGGGAGCTCCTACGAGCAGTACTTC. Its translation: CASNLRGSSYEQYF. V and J are TRBV28 and TRBJ2-7, with 7 bases matching TRBD2. Germline-derived CDR1 and CDR2 are MDHEN and SYDVKM. With 7 bases clipped from V and 0 bases from J, the junction kept 6 bases outside the gene matches. This CDR3 is built from 14 residues.

The CDR3 protein is CASSIGGLRGTDTQYF. Here the CDR3 DNA reads TGTGCCAGTAGTATTGGGGGCCTAAGGGGCACAGATACGCAGTATTTT. V gene TRBV19 combines with J gene TRBJ2-3; TRBD1 might be the D (6 bases). With 3 bases removed from V and 1 base from J, the gap between germline ends came to 14 bases. The CDR3 contains 16 residues. Germline CDR1 is LNHDA and CDR2 is SQIVND (reference sequence).

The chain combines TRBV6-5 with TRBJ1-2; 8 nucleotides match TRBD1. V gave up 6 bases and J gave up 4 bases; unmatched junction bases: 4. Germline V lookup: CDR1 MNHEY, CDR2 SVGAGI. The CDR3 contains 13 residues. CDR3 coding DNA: TGTGCCAGCAGGCCCGGGACAGGCTATGGCTACACCTTC. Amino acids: CASRPGTGYGYTF.

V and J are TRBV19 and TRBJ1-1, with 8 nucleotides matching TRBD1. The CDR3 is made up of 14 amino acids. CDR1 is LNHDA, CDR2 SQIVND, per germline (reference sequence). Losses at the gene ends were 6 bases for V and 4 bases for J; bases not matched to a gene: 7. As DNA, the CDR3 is TGTGCCAGTAGCCCGGACAGGGCATTCACTGAAGCTTTCTTT. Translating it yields CASSPDRAFTEAFF. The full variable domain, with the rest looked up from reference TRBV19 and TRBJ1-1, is DGGITQSPKYLFRKEGQNVTLSCEQNLNHDAMYWYRQDPGQGLRLIYYSQIVNDFQKGDIAEGYSVSREKKESFPLTVTSAQKNPTAFYLCASSPDRAFTEAFFGQGTRLTVV.

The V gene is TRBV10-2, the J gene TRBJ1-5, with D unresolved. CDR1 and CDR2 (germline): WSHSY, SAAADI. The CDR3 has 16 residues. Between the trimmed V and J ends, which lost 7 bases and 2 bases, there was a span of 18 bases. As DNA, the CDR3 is TGCGCCAGCAACGGGGAGTCAGTTAGGCGCAATCAGCCCCAGCATTTT. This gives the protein CASNGESVRRNQPQHF.

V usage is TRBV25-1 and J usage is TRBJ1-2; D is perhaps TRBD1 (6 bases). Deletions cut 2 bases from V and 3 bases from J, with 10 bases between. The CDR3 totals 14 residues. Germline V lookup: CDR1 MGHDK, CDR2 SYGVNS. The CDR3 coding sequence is TGTGCCAGCAGTGAAGCAGGGGAGTACTATGGCTACACCTTC. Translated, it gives CASSEAGEYYGYTF.

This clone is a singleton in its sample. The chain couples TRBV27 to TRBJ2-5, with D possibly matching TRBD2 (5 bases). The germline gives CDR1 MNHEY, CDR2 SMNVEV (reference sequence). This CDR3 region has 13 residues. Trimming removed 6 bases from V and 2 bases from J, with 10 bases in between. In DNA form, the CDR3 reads TGTGCCAGCAGGCCGGGGAGACAAGAGACCCAGTACTTC. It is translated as CASRPGRQETQYF.

The CDR3 nucleotides read TGTGCCAGTAGTATAGACAAAGAGACCCAGTACTTC. This sequence encodes CASSIDKETQYF. V and J are TRBV19 and TRBJ2-5; D is unresolved. Germline-derived CDR1 and CDR2 are LNHDA and SQIVND (reference sequence). This CDR3 has 12 residues. The V and J ends lost 0 bases and 3 bases respectively, with 2 bases between them. The whole variable domain, filled in from reference TRBV19 and TRBJ2-5, reads DGGITQSPKYLFRKEGQNVTLSCEQNLNHDAMYWYRQDPGQGLRLIYYSQIVNDFQKGDIAEGYSVSREKKESFPLTVTSAQKNPTAFYLCASSIDKETQYFGPGTRLLVL.

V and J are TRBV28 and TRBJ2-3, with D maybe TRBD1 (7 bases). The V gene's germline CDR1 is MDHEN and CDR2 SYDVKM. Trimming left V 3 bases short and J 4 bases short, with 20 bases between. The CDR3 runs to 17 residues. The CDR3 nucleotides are TGTGCCAGCAGTTTTGTACAGGGGAGGATAGGGGCAGATACGCAGTATTTT. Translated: CASSFVQGRIGADTQYF.

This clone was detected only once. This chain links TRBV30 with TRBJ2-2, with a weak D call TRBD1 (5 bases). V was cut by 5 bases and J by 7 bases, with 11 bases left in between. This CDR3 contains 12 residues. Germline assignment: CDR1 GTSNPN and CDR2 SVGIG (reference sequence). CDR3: CAWGRENGELFF. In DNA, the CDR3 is TGTGCCTGGGGCAGGGAAAACGGGGAGCTGTTTTTT.